This TCR beta chain emerged from a study of T cell clonality in common variable immunodeficiency. The table came from immunoSEQ multiplex PCR; TCRdb's copy has only in-frame clones and leaves some out. This repertoire holds some 54,000 clones, and none appear only once. From germline, CDR1 is GTSNPN and CDR2 SVGIG (reference sequence). This CDR3 spans 13 amino acids. Trimming stripped 0 bases from V and 4 bases from J, with 9 bases between. Study observations and caveats: Authors noted CVID clonality's cause needs subpopulation repertoire sequencing. Fewer deletions and N-nucleotide insertions were reportedly seen in common variable immunodeficiency TCR beta sequences. Patient heterogeneity in the CVID cohort limited correlations between repertoire features and clinical complications.

This clone showed up many times. What it binds is not known. The read terminates 3 residues before the CDR3 end, so the remaining end is supplied by the germline J gene. This sequence joins TRBV30 and TRBJ1-2; D may be TRBD1 (6 bases). What was sequenced was peripheral blood mononuclear cells. This sequence originates from a person between 18 and 75 years old in good health. This chain's CDR3 is CAWSVQGPYGYTF. Partial CDR3 DNA: TGTGCCTGGAGTGTTCAGGGGCCCTATGGC.